The 10 T cell receptor beta chains presented below share a single source sample, sequenced in a study of OX40 agonist ivuxolimab in advanced cancers. Clones were sequenced by immunoSEQ multiplex PCR, and TCRdb holds only the in-frame ones, with some missing. The sample yields roughly 97,000 clones, about nine tenths seen once. The starting material was CD4+ or CD8+ T cells sorted from blood, obtained in a trial of the OX40 agonist ivuxolimab. The receptors were sampled from an adult with an advanced solid tumor such as melanoma, head and neck, liver or kidney cancer.

The genes are TRBV5-1 and TRBJ2-2; either TRBD1 or TRBD2 may fit D (7 bases each). Germline loops: CDR1 SGHRS, CDR2 YFSETQ. This CDR3 spans 13 amino acids. V was clipped by 6 bases and J by 7 bases, with 13 bases between them. The CDR3: CASKDREGGELFF. CDR3 bases: TGCGCCAGCAAAGACAGGGAGGGCGGGGAGCTGTTTTTT.

The chain joins TRBV30 to TRBJ1-2; TRBD1 is a possible D gene (5 bases). V was clipped by 1 base and J by 5 bases, with 14 bases between them. This CDR3 comprises 14 residues. Per germline, CDR1 GTSNPN and CDR2 SVGIG (reference sequence). The CDR3 protein is CAWSEDNYSYGYTF. The CDR3 DNA sequence: TGTGCCTGGAGTGAGGACAACTACTCTTATGGCTACACCTTC.

J is TRBJ1-1 and V is TRBV11-3; D remains unclear. Trimming cost V 3 bases and J 0 bases, with 5 bases left between them. Per the germline V gene, CDR1 is SGHNT and CDR2 is YENEEA. The CDR3 is 13 residues long. CDR3 sequence: CASSLEMNTEAFF. In nucleotides, the CDR3 is TGTGCCAGCAGCTTGGAGATGAACACTGAAGCTTTCTTT.

The genes are TRBV2 and TRBJ1-4; D gene ambiguous. There are 13 residues in the CDR3. V was cut by 7 bases and J by 2 bases, with 8 bases left in between. Germline V gives CDR1 SNHLY, CDR2 FYNNEI. The CDR3 DNA sequence: TGTGCCAGCACGGGATGGACTAATGAAAAACTGTTTTTT. This gives the protein CASTGWTNEKLFF.

The rearrangement links TRBV5-1 to TRBJ2-7, with D possibly matching TRBD2 (5 bases). Trimming left V 0 bases short and J 0 bases short, with 16 bases between. Per the germline V gene, CDR1 is SGHRS and CDR2 is YFSETQ. CDR3 length: 17 amino acids. The CDR3 DNA is TGCGCCAGCAGCTTGGGTGGCTGGGAGACCTACTCCTACGAGCAGTACTTC. Its protein product is CASSLGGWETYSYEQYF. Supplemented by reference TRBV5-1 and TRBJ2-7, the full variable domain reads KAGVTQTPRYLIKTRGQQVTLSCSPISGHRSVSWYQQTPGQGLQFLFEYFSETQRNKGNFPGRFSGRQFSNSRSEMNVSTLELGDSALYLCASSLGGWETYSYEQYFGPGTRLTVT.

The chain combines TRBV25-1 with TRBJ1-3; maybe TRBD1 (6 bases). CDR3 length equals 14 residues. CDR1 is MGHDK and CDR2 is SYGVNS in the germline V gene. Trimming took 6 bases from V and 0 from J, leaving 9 bases between them. The chain's CDR3 is CASRGDNSGNTIYF. CDR3 bases: TGTGCCAGCAGAGGGGACAACTCTGGAAACACCATATATTTT.

Notes on this clone: This same CDR3 is encoded by further DNA sequences in the sample. The chain uses TRBV5-1 and TRBJ2-7; 9 positions match TRBD1. The CDR3 spans 14 residues. V lost 4 bases to trimming and J lost 3 bases; unmatched junction nucleotides: 5. Per the germline V gene, CDR1 is SGHRS and CDR2 is YFSETQ. The CDR3 reads CASSLGQGSYEQYF. The CDR3 DNA reads as TGCGCCAGCAGCCTGGGACAGGGAAGCTACGAGCAGTACTTC. The full variable domain, rest sourced from reference TRBV5-1 and TRBJ2-7, is KAGVTQTPRYLIKTRGQQVTLSCSPISGHRSVSWYQQTPGQGLQFLFEYFSETQRNKGNFPGRFSGRQFSNSRSEMNVSTLELGDSALYLCASSLGQGSYEQYFGPGTRLTVT.

The table lists this clone with a count of one. The rearrangement links TRBV5-6 to TRBJ2-2, with TRBD2 matching over 8 bases. Germline CDR1 reads SGHDT; CDR2 reads YYEEEE. The CDR3 contains 16 residues. J was trimmed by 7 bases and V by 0 bases; bases with no gene match: 8. In DNA form, the CDR3 reads TGTGCCAGCAGCTTGGGCAGCGGGGGAAGTTACGGGGAGCTGTTTTTT. Residues: CASSLGSGGSYGELFF.

The chain recombines TRBV10-3 with TRBJ1-2, with D uncertain. Germline values: CDR1 ENHRY, CDR2 SYGVKD. The CDR3 length is 13 residues. Trimming took off 10 bases at V and 1 base at J, with 13 bases between the two ends. The CDR3 spells CASAPNSNYGYTF. Written as DNA, the CDR3 is TGTGCCAGCGCCCCGAACAGTAACTATGGCTACACCTTC.

This clone appeared a single time. The chain couples TRBV7-9 to TRBJ2-3; 7 bases map to TRBD1. Losses at the gene ends were 2 bases for V and 4 bases for J; bases not matched to a gene: 9. Germline-derived CDR1 and CDR2 are SEHNR and FQNEAQ (reference sequence). The CDR3 loop spans 16 amino acids. The CDR3 loop reads CASSLWGATGADTQYF. CDR3 DNA: TGTGCCAGCAGCTTATGGGGAGCCACAGGGGCAGATACGCAGTATTTT.